This T cell receptor (beta chain) stems from a study of cytomegalovirus exposure and HLA in healthy donors. General study results and limits: Researchers reported that three CMV-associated chains were confirmed in vitro as CMV antigen-specific.

Turning to this clone: Its antigen is unknown.

Both 60 Vbeta primers and 13 Jbeta primers went into the PCR. Repertoires were generated with immunoSEQ multiplex PCR, while TCRdb's copy carries only in-frame clones and drops some. The table lists 20,000 to 25,000 clones. Trimming took off 3 bases at V and 3 bases at J, with 15 bases between the two ends. The CDR3 has 16 residues. Per germline, CDR1 LNHDA and CDR2 SQIVND (reference sequence). The TCR comes from a male donor in good health and CMV-seropositive. V usage is TRBV19 and J usage is TRBJ1-5, with unresolved D. Specimen: PBMCs. This CDR3 reads CASSIRVRSTNQPQHF. CDR3 DNA: TGTGCCAGTAGTATTCGGGTGCGGAGTACCAATCAGCCCCAGCATTTT.